This TCR beta chain was recovered during a study of cytomegalovirus exposure and HLA in healthy donors. Study-level background: Falling in the Caucasian-associated ancestry cluster were approximately 86% of 398 genotyped donors.

Study results and limitations: Highly shared variants forming one cluster were likely a sequencing artifact. Researchers catalogued 150 or so TCR beta chains as cytomegalovirus-associated.

Unmatched junction bases numbered 4, after V lost 2 bases and J lost 4 bases. This CDR3 region has 14 residues. Germline-derived CDR1 and CDR2 are SGHDT and YYEEEE. Donors sampled were nominally healthy, though unrecorded immune exposures were likely. 60 Vbeta and 13 Jbeta primers were used in PCR. Profiling relied on immunoSEQ multiplex PCR, and the TCRdb table lists in-frame clones only, not all of them. This sample carries about 94,000 clones, about four fifths of them seen once, and the ten largest clones take roughly 3.8%. Notes on this clone: Its matching antigen is unknown.

The source material was PBMCs. This chain connects TRBV5-6 to TRBJ2-3; 7 bases map to TRBD1. The TCR comes from a woman in her 40s in good health and CMV-seronegative. The chain's CDR3 is CASSLDRVADTQYF. In nucleotides, the CDR3 is TGTGCCAGCAGCTTAGACAGGGTGGCAGATACGCAGTATTTT.